This TCR beta chain was found in a study of shared clonotypes between healthy human individuals. Across the whole study: Each donor contributed plates that comprised three CD4 naive, three CD4 memory, two CD8 naive and one CD8 memory. General study points: Estimated richness values were generally larger in naive subsets than in memory subsets. In contrast to clonotypes shared by all four donors, non-shared clonotypes had lower generation probabilities.

Generated by immunoSEQ multiplex PCR, the TCRdb table keeps only in-frame clones and is missing some. The table has more than 2 million clones, roughly 95% seen once. The CDR3 is made up of 13 amino acids. The V end was cut by 10 bases, the J end by 5 bases, with 15 bases between. Germline loops: CDR1 SGHTA, CDR2 FQGNSA. Concerning this clone itself: What it recognizes is unknown.

This sequence joins TRBV7-2 and TRBJ2-1; D not certain. The TCR sequence derives from a man aged 18 to 30 in good health. The sequenced sample was naive CD4+ T cells sorted from blood. Indicated subset: CD45RA+ positively selected. The CDR3 loop is CAKRSKMNNEQFF. CDR3 nucleotides: TGTGCCAAGAGGTCGAAGATGAACAATGAGCAGTTCTTC.